The 20 T cell receptor beta chains given below trace back to one sample, sequenced in a study of CD8+ T cells in alopecia areata. The treatment denotes: oral pan-JAK inhibitor, 5-10 mg twice daily. RNA extraction and reverse transcription yielded cDNA as sequencing template. The data were produced by immunoSEQ multiplex PCR, yet TCRdb's version contains in-frame clones alone and is incomplete. The data hold under 95,000 clones, with about three quarters observed a single time. The input for sequencing was CD8+ T cells sorted from blood, taken at approximately week 42, from a patient treated with tofacitinib. The receptors were gathered from a human donor with alopecia areata.

The chain couples TRBV4-3 to TRBJ2-2; possibly TRBD1 for D (6 bases). The CDR3 spans 14 residues. Between the trimmed V and J ends, which lost 4 bases and 6 bases, there was a span of 12 bases. CDR1 and CDR2 (germline): LGHNA, YSLEER. DNA of the CDR3: TGCGCCAGCAGCCTTAAACAGGGCGCCGGGGAGCTGTTTTTT. Residues: CASSLKQGAGELFF.

J is TRBJ2-2 and V is TRBV6-5; unclear D gene. The CDR3 is 14 amino acids. The V end was cut by 9 bases, the J end by 3 bases, with 14 bases between. The germline V gene has CDR1 MNHEY and CDR2 SVGAGI. CDR3: CASHPAGYTGELFF. Written as DNA, the CDR3 is TGTGCCAGTCATCCGGCAGGCTACACCGGGGAGCTGTTTTTT.

The V and J genes are TRBV4-3 and TRBJ1-4; D is unresolved. The V gene lost 2 bases and the J gene lost 7 bases, with 14 bases spanning the gap. This CDR3 has 15 amino acids. From germline, CDR1 is LGHNA and CDR2 YSLEER. CDR3 sequence: CASSQFSQDLEKLFF. DNA of the CDR3: TGCGCCAGCAGCCAATTCTCTCAGGACCTTGAAAAACTGTTTTTT.

The chain is built from TRBV10-3 and TRBJ1-1; D is possibly TRBD1 (5 bases). The germline CDR1 and CDR2 sequences are ENHRY and SYGVKD. Trimming left V 3 bases short and J 11 bases short, with 25 bases between. This CDR3 region has 16 residues. CDR3 sequence (DNA): TGTGCCATCAGTGATCGCCCTTCCAGGAGGGACTATGAGGCTTTCTTT. This codes for CAISDRPSRRDYEAFF.

This clone showed up just a few times. V and J are TRBV14 and TRBJ2-7; tentatively, D is TRBD1 (6 bases). The CDR3 spans 14 residues. Deletions cut 1 base from V and 3 bases from J, with 10 bases between. CDR1 and CDR2 (germline): SGHDN, FVKESK. The CDR3 is CASSQGQVHYEQYF. CDR3 coding DNA: TGTGCCAGCAGCCAAGGACAGGTGCACTACGAGCAGTACTTC.

Comments on this clone: Within the sample, other DNA sequences also encode this same CDR3. This chain joins TRBV19 and TRBJ2-7, with 11 bases that match TRBD1. V was clipped by 5 bases and J by 4 bases; unmatched bases: 4. CDR3 length equals 14 residues. Germline CDR1 reads LNHDA; CDR2 reads SQIVND (reference sequence). For the CDR3, the DNA is TGTGCCAGTAGTCCCGGGACAGGGGGTTACGAGCAGTACTTC. It specifies CASSPGTGGYEQYF.

DNA of the CDR3: TGTGCCACCCTCCCCCCTAGCGGGGGTGCAGATACGCAGTATTTT. Its protein is CATLPPSGGADTQYF. The genes are TRBV2 and TRBJ2-3; 10 bases are shared with TRBD2. The germline V gene encodes CDR1 SNHLY and CDR2 FYNNEI. The V segment lost 10 bases and the J segment 4 bases; nucleotides outside the gene matches: 11. This CDR3 spans 15 amino acids. The whole variable domain, filled in from reference TRBV2 and TRBJ2-3, reads EPEVTQTPSHQVTQMGQEVILRCVPISNHLYFYWYRQILGQKVEFLVSFYNNEISEKSEIFDDQFSVERPDGSNFTLKIRSTKLEDSAMYFCATLPPSGGADTQYFGPGTRLTVL.

The rearrangement joins TRBV11-3 to TRBJ2-6; D is undetermined. The V end was cut by 5 bases, the J end by 0 bases, with 5 bases between. The CDR3 contains 14 residues. Per germline, CDR1 SGHNT and CDR2 YENEEA. DNA of the CDR3: TGTGCCAGCAGCGTACGCTCTGGGGCCAACGTCCTGACTTTC. The encoded protein is CASSVRSGANVLTF.

The rearrangement links TRBV6-5 to TRBJ1-2; a possible D gene is TRBD1 (5 bases). The germline gives CDR1 MNHEY, CDR2 SVGAGI. V gave up 5 bases and J gave up 6 bases, with 10 bases separating them. The CDR3 is 12 amino acids. The chain's CDR3 is CASSVAGNGYTF. The CDR3 DNA sequence: TGTGCCAGCAGTGTGGCAGGGAATGGCTACACCTTC.

The gene calls are TRBV11-2 and TRBJ1-1, with 8 positions matching TRBD1. V lost 8 bases to trimming and J lost 7 bases; unmatched junction nucleotides: 12. The CDR3 has 14 amino acids. The germline CDR1 and CDR2 sequences are SGHAT and FQNNGV. CDR3 sequence (DNA): TGTGCCAGCGCAAGGACAGGGCGAATTGTTGAAGCTTTCTTT. It specifies CASARTGRIVEAFF.

This sequence joins TRBV5-6 and TRBJ1-5; the D gene is possibly TRBD1 (5 bases). Germline CDR1 reads SGHDT; CDR2 reads YYEEEE. This CDR3 is 17 amino acids long. V was clipped by 0 bases and J by 3 bases, with 16 bases between them. The CDR3 nucleotides read TGTGCCAGCAGCTTGGGTGGGGGGAACTCTTTCAATCAGCCCCAGCATTTT. It is translated as CASSLGGGNSFNQPQHF.

In this sample, this clone turned up once. The chain is built from TRBV6-1 and TRBJ1-5; 7 nucleotides match TRBD1. Germline CDR1 is MNHNS and CDR2 is SASEGT. The CDR3 totals 13 residues. J gave up 5 bases and V 6 bases, and 4 bases lay outside the gene matches. The CDR3 here is CASSRDRDQPQHF. The CDR3 DNA follows: TGTGCCAGCAGCCGCGACAGGGATCAGCCCCAGCATTTT.

Only a few counts were recorded for this clone. The chain couples TRBV2 to TRBJ2-5; no reliable D call. Germline V gives CDR1 SNHLY, CDR2 FYNNEI. The ends were cut back, 1 base at V and 9 bases at J, with 12 bases in the middle. CDR3 length: 13 residues. The CDR3 sequence: CASSEGPIKAQYF. In DNA, the CDR3 is TGTGCCAGCAGTGAAGGCCCCATCAAGGCCCAGTACTTC.

The chain combines TRBV13 with TRBJ2-3; 15 bases line up with TRBD2. The V gene end was trimmed by 1 base and the J gene end by 5 bases; junction bases not matched to a gene: 4. Germline CDR1 and CDR2: PRHDT and FYEKMQ (reference sequence). The CDR3 loop spans 17 amino acids. The CDR3: CASSLATGLAGGDTQYF. In DNA form, the CDR3 reads TGTGCCAGCAGCTTAGCAACGGGACTAGCGGGGGGAGATACGCAGTATTTT.

This clone was observed a few times. The chain has TRBV18 and TRBJ2-7; D might be TRBD1 or TRBD2, each matching 5 bases. The V gene's germline CDR1 is KGHSH and CDR2 LQKENI. The germline V and J ends were trimmed by 2 bases and 2 bases, with 13 bases remaining between them. This CDR3 spans 15 amino acids. The CDR3 sequence is CASSPKGTTTYEQYF. The CDR3 region has the DNA TGTGCCAGCTCACCAAAGGGGACCACAACCTACGAGCAGTACTTC.

As regards this clone: Other DNA sequences in the same sample also yield this CDR3. The V call is TRBV19, the J call TRBJ2-1; D not certain. V lost 4 bases to trimming and J lost 3 bases, with 1 base between them. Germline V gene data show CDR1 as LNHDA and CDR2 as SQIVND (reference sequence). This CDR3 contains 11 residues. CDR3 DNA sequence: TGTGCCAGTAGTAACTACAATGAGCAGTTCTTC. Translated, it gives CASSNYNEQFF.

The chain uses TRBV5-6 and TRBJ2-7, with 10 bases matching TRBD1. CDR3 size: 15 residues. Germline V lookup: CDR1 SGHDT, CDR2 YYEEEE. The V and J ends lost 4 bases and 0 bases, in that order; junction bases with no gene match: 4. CDR3 residues: CASSPWTGGSYEQYF. CDR3 bases: TGTGCCAGCAGCCCCTGGACAGGGGGCTCCTACGAGCAGTACTTC.

In this sample, this clone is medium-sized. This rearrangement joins TRBV7-2 to TRBJ2-3; a weak D match, TRBD2 (5 bases). CDR1 and CDR2 (germline): SGHTA, FQGNSA. V was pared by 7 bases and J by 3 bases, with 20 bases between. This CDR3 spans 16 amino acids. As DNA, the CDR3 is TGTGCCAGCACCCTCGGACGGTCCTGGAGGACAGATACGCAGTATTTT. Amino acids: CASTLGRSWRTDTQYF.

This clone was observed a few times. The rearrangement links TRBV7-2 to TRBJ1-2; tentatively, D is TRBD1 (6 bases). V was trimmed by 0 bases and J by 7 bases, leaving 12 bases between them. CDR3 length equals 14 residues. In germline, CDR1 is SGHTA, CDR2 FQGNSA. This CDR3 reads CASSLATQGLGYTF. CDR3 DNA sequence: TGTGCCAGCAGCTTAGCCACACAGGGACTTGGCTACACCTTC.

The chain carries TRBV7-6 and TRBJ1-6; 9 bases are a match to TRBD1. There are 15 residues in the CDR3. V lost 4 bases, J lost 10 bases, and 8 bases stayed unmatched. Germline CDR1 reads SGHVS; CDR2 reads FNYEAQ. The CDR3 region is CASSSRTGAGSPLHF. The CDR3 DNA follows: TGTGCCAGCAGCTCGAGGACAGGGGCCGGATCACCCCTCCACTTT.